Described below is a single T cell receptor (beta chain) sequence and its context. Its antigen remains unidentified. This sample is part of a study of a mutant IDH1 vaccine in newly diagnosed glioma. Study-level information: Pretreatment consisted of radiotherapy, temozolomide, or both, with most receiving both. Notes on the study in general: Pseudoprogression seemingly bore no relation to changes in top peripheral T cell clonotypes.

The CDR3 covers 15 residues. Germline CDR1 reads GTSNPN; CDR2 reads SVGIG (reference sequence). V shed 2 bases and J 5 bases; nucleotides not matched to a gene: 8. Described time point: week 35, safety follow-up. All doses held 300 ug of mutant IDH1 20-mer peptide, with topical imiquimod. Each tumor in the donors was a new WHO grade 3 or 4 astrocytoma, IDH1-mutant and ATRX-lost. The method was immunoSEQ multiplex PCR; TCRdb's version includes in-frame clones alone and lacks a portion of them. This sample has over 55,000 clones, with roughly 80% found just once. V gene TRBV30 combines with J gene TRBJ2-3; 9 bases agree with TRBD2. Sequencing was performed on PBMCs, taken from a glioma patient whose treatment included an IDH1 peptide vaccine. The origin of this receptor is a middle-aged man with glioma. This CDR3 is CAWSKFAGGQDTQYF. Written as DNA, the CDR3 is TGTGCCTGGAGTAAATTCGCGGGGGGGCAAGATACGCAGTATTTT.